These 28 T cell receptor beta chains were sequenced from one sample in a study of neurological immune-mediated disorders. Using its own MiXCR run on the 5' RACE reads, TCRdb lists one record per CDR3 protein. Of tens of thousands of distinct CDR3 sequences in the sample, roughly 4% were seen once. The sample taken for sequencing was PBMCs. These receptors were taken from a woman between 50 and 59 years old with multiple sclerosis.

At least ten counts were recorded for this clonotype. The rearrangement joins TRBV10-3 to TRBJ2-7, with 8 bases fitting TRBD1. Losses at the gene ends were 4 bases for V and 4 bases for J; bases not matched to a gene: 6. Germline CDR1 reads ENHRY; CDR2 reads SYGVKD. The CDR3 is 14 amino acids. The CDR3 sequence: CAISASGGEYEQYF. CDR3 DNA sequence: TGTGCCATCAGTGCCTCAGGGGGCGAATACGAGCAGTACTTC.

This clonotype was counted many times. One junction end does not reproduce the germline sequence, and a read error may be involved. Here the CDR3 reads CSARERSGTGGESLF. The CDR3 region has the DNA TGCAGTGCTAGAGAAAGGTCCGGGACAGGGGGCGAGTCCCTCTTC. The J gene is TRBJ1-2, the V gene TRBV20-1, with 12 bases matching TRBD1. This CDR3 is built from 15 residues. CDR1 is DFQATT, CDR2 SNEGSKA, per germline (reference sequence).

This clonotype was seen a handful of times. This chain connects TRBV9 to TRBJ1-5, with no clear D. V was shortened by 0 bases and J by 4 bases, with 8 bases between the two germline ends. This CDR3 has 14 amino acids. Germline loops: CDR1 SGDLS, CDR2 YYNGEE. Written as DNA, the CDR3 is TGTGCCAGCAGCGTAGGGGGAGGGAATCAGCCCCAGCATTTT. Protein sequence: CASSVGGGNQPQHF.

This clonotype was observed a few times. Given a much more abundant clone one base away, this may be a read error. This chain connects TRBV19 to TRBJ2-4; 8 positions agree with TRBD2. The germline CDR1 and CDR2 sequences are LNHDA and SQIVND (reference sequence). This CDR3 has 17 residues. The CDR3 region is CASSRRREAVPEKIQYF. Written as DNA, the CDR3 is TGTGCCAGTAGTCGACGGCGGGAGGCCGTTCCGGAAAAAATTCAGTACTTC.

This clonotype was recorded many times. This chain links TRBV7-9 with TRBJ2-3; D is perhaps TRBD1 (6 bases). Deletions cut 3 bases from V and 0 bases from J, with 13 bases between. Per germline, CDR1 SEHNR and CDR2 FQNEAQ (reference sequence). This CDR3 contains 16 residues. For the CDR3, the DNA is TGTGCCAGCAGCTTTCCCAGACAGGATAGCACAGATACGCAGTATTTT. Residues: CASSFPRQDSTDTQYF.

The gene calls are TRBV7-2 and TRBJ2-3; D is unclear. Trimming removed 1 base at V and 1 base at J, with 12 bases between. This CDR3 contains 16 residues. Germline assignment: CDR1 SGHTA and CDR2 FQGNSA. The CDR3 is CASSLGVLQGTDTQYF. As DNA, the CDR3 is TGTGCCAGCAGCTTAGGGGTCCTCCAGGGCACAGATACGCAGTATTTT.

This clonotype was counted between two and nine times. The V gene is TRBV5-1, the J gene TRBJ2-5; D perhaps matches TRBD1 (6 bases). The V end was cut by 1 base, the J end by 1 base, with 11 bases between. Germline-derived CDR1 and CDR2 are SGHRS and YFSETQ. The CDR3 is 15 residues long. Here the CDR3 DNA reads TGCGCCAGCAGCTTGATGACAGGAGCCCAAGAGACCCAGTACTTC. It is translated as CASSLMTGAQETQYF.

This clonotype was picked up many times. The chain uses TRBV29-1 and TRBJ2-1, with 10 bases identical to TRBD2. The CDR3 sequence is 14 residues long. The ends lost 4 bases at V and 7 bases at J; junction bases unmatched: 7. Germline CDR1 and CDR2: SQVTM and ANQGSEA. The CDR3 DNA follows: TGCAGCGTTGTCCAGCGGGAGGGCCGGAATGAGCAGTTCTTC. This encodes CSVVQREGRNEQFF.

In its sample, this clonotype was seen many times. The V and J genes are TRBV2 and TRBJ2-3; 10 nucleotides line up with TRBD1. CDR1 and CDR2 from the germline V gene are SNHLY and FYNNEI. J gave up 6 bases and V 6 bases, and 6 bases lay outside the gene matches. This CDR3 has 14 amino acids. The CDR3 sequence: CASSRDRGSDTQYF. As DNA, the CDR3 is TGTGCCAGCAGCCGGGACAGGGGTTCGGATACGCAGTATTTT.

V usage is TRBV7-2 and J usage is TRBJ2-3, with D perhaps matching TRBD2 (5 bases). The germline V gene has CDR1 SGHTA and CDR2 FQGNSA. Trimming pared 2 bases from V and 6 bases from J, leaving 9 bases between. The CDR3 covers 13 residues. CDR3 residues: CASSLNPGDTQYF. CDR3 sequence (DNA): TGTGCCAGCAGCTTAAATCCGGGGGATACGCAGTATTTT.

At least ten counts were recorded for this clonotype. This chain connects TRBV20-1 to TRBJ1-3; 10 nucleotides agree with TRBD1. The CDR3 contains 14 residues. The germline CDR1 and CDR2 sequences are DFQATT and SNEGSKA (reference sequence). The CDR3 coding sequence is TGCAGCGGGACAGGGGCAGCCGCTACAAACACCATATATTTT. This sequence encodes CSGTGAAATNTIYF.

This clonotype occurred many times. This rearrangement joins TRBV2 to TRBJ1-2; tentatively, D is TRBD1 (5 bases). In germline, CDR1 is SNHLY, CDR2 FYNNEI. The CDR3 totals 12 residues. The V end lost 6 bases, the J end lost 8 bases, and 13 bases lay between the germline ends. Here the CDR3 DNA reads TGTGCCAGCAGGGGGGTGGCCCCGGGCTACACCTTC. Translation: CASRGVAPGYTF.

The sample holds many counts of this clonotype. The chain recombines TRBV20-1 with TRBJ1-5; TRBD1 matches at 8 bases. This CDR3 region has 14 residues. Trimming at V came to 3 bases and at J to 5 bases, leaving 6 bases not matched to a gene. From germline, CDR1 is DFQATT and CDR2 SNEGSKA (reference sequence). The CDR3 here is CSASRGQADQPQHF. The CDR3 DNA is TGCAGTGCTAGCCGGGGACAGGCGGATCAGCCCCAGCATTTT.

Many counts were recorded for this clonotype. V and J are TRBV25-1 and TRBJ1-3; D is possibly TRBD1 (5 bases). This CDR3 is built from 16 residues. CDR1 and CDR2 (germline): MGHDK, SYGVNS. The V and J ends lost 6 bases and 0 bases respectively, with 15 bases between them. CDR3 amino acids: CASRDATGNSGNTIYF. Written as DNA, the CDR3 is TGTGCCAGCAGGGATGCAACAGGCAACTCTGGAAACACCATATATTTT.

This clonotype has a count of ten or more. The chain recombines TRBV7-2 with TRBJ2-7, with 7 nucleotides matching TRBD1. This CDR3 comprises 17 residues. Trimming at V came to 3 bases and at J to 0 bases, leaving 11 bases not matched to a gene. The germline V gene has CDR1 SGHTA and CDR2 FQGNSA. CDR3 region: CASSFNQGGVSSYEQYF. The DNA for the CDR3 is TGTGCCAGCAGCTTTAACCAAGGGGGCGTGAGCTCCTACGAGCAGTACTTC.

This clonotype was found many times. This rearrangement joins TRBV24-1 to TRBJ2-5; 11 bases are shared with TRBD2. Trimming took 0 bases from V and 7 from J; bases not matched to a gene: 12. Germline V gene lookup returns CDR1 KGHDR and CDR2 SFDVKD. This CDR3 contains 18 residues. The CDR3 DNA follows: TGTGCCACCAGTGATTTGCGACTAGCGGGGACCGAATTTGGGACCCAGTACTTC. Encoded protein: CATSDLRLAGTEFGTQYF.

V and J are TRBV20-1 and TRBJ2-7; D call uncertain. V shed 6 bases and J shed 0 bases, with 18 bases lying between them. This CDR3 is 15 amino acids long. Germline assignment: CDR1 DFQATT and CDR2 SNEGSKA (reference sequence). The CDR3 nucleotides read TGCAGTGCCGCATCTCGGTCCTCATTCTCCTACGAGCAGTACTTC. Its translation: CSAASRSSFSYEQYF.

V and J are TRBV3-1 and TRBJ2-5; no clear D. Germline V CDR1 and CDR2: LGHDT, YNNKEL (reference sequence). This CDR3 region has 14 residues. Trimming removed 0 bases from V and 1 base from J, with 6 bases in between. As DNA, the CDR3 is TGTGCCAGCAGCCAAGATATGGCCCAAGAGACCCAGTACTTC. Its protein is CASSQDMAQETQYF.

This clonotype has ten or more counts. The V call is TRBV24-1, the J call TRBJ2-3; maybe TRBD1 (5 bases). The CDR3 covers 13 residues. Germline CDR1 KGHDR, CDR2 SFDVKD. V was clipped by 1 base and J by 8 bases, with 9 bases between them. As DNA, the CDR3 is TGTGCCACCAGTGATTTCGACAGAACTACGCAGTATTTT. Its protein is CATSDFDRTTQYF.

There are many counts of this clonotype. V and J are TRBV6-5 and TRBJ1-2, with 10 bases fitting TRBD1. The CDR3 runs 15 residues. CDR1 MNHEY and CDR2 SVGAGI come from the germline V gene. V lost 1 base, J lost 3 bases, and 2 bases stayed unmatched. The CDR3: CASSYLGQGHYGYTF. The CDR3 DNA sequence: TGTGCCAGCAGTTACTTGGGACAGGGGCACTATGGCTACACCTTC.

In this sample, this clonotype turned up many times. The chain uses TRBV4-3 and TRBJ1-4; D is unclear. Germline loops: CDR1 LGHNA, CDR2 YSLEER. This CDR3 comprises 16 residues. Deletions cut 0 bases from V and 5 bases from J, with 13 bases between. CDR3 nucleotides: TGCGCCAGCAGCCAAGAGAGTTTGGAGGGCAATGAAAAACTGTTTTTT. This gives the protein CASSQESLEGNEKLFF.

This clonotype has at least ten counts. The chain recombines TRBV20-1 with TRBJ2-3; no clear D. The CDR3 spans 11 residues. Per germline, CDR1 DFQATT and CDR2 SNEGSKA (reference sequence). V was clipped by 6 bases and J by 2 bases, with 6 bases between them. As DNA, the CDR3 is TGCAGTGCATCTATCACAGATACGCAGTATTTT. Translation gives CSASITDTQYF.

This clonotype was seen many times. The chain uses TRBV7-9 and TRBJ2-1; TRBD2 matches at 12 bases. This CDR3 region has 15 residues. The V segment lost 3 bases and the J segment 8 bases; nucleotides outside the gene matches: 5. Germline V gene data show CDR1 as SEHNR and CDR2 as FQNEAQ (reference sequence). The CDR3 sequence: CASSLLAGGPDEQFF. The CDR3 nucleotides are TGTGCCAGCAGCTTGCTAGCGGGAGGGCCCGATGAGCAGTTCTTC.

The chain uses TRBV14 and TRBJ2-1; possible D gene TRBD1, 6 bases. The CDR3 sequence is 16 residues long. V was clipped by 1 base and J by 4 bases, with 14 bases between them. Germline assignment: CDR1 SGHDN and CDR2 FVKESK. CDR3 nucleotides: TGTGCCAGCAGCCAAGGGGGGCCGGGTCGTTACAATGAGCAGTTCTTC. Encoded protein: CASSQGGPGRYNEQFF. Variable domain in full (rest from reference TRBV14 and TRBJ2-1): EAGVTQFPSHSVIEKGQTVTLRCDPISGHDNLYWYRRVMGKEIKFLLHFVKESKQDESGMPNNRFLAERTGGTYSTLKVQPAELEDSGVYFCASSQGGPGRYNEQFFGPGTRLTVL.

Points on this clonotype: A much larger clone differs by one base, so this may be a read error. CDR3: CDISVWNEQFF. The DNA of the CDR3 is TGTGACATTTCGGTGTGGAATGAGCAGTTCTTC. V gene TRBV10-3 combines with J gene TRBJ2-1; D is unresolved. Germline CDR1 reads ENHRY; CDR2 reads SYGVKD. The CDR3 has 11 residues.

This clonotype was seen repeatedly, ten times or more. This chain links TRBV12-3 or TRBV12-4 with TRBJ1-1; D perhaps matches TRBD1 (6 bases). V lost 7 bases to trimming and J lost 1 base, with 10 bases between them. The CDR3 totals 13 residues. The CDR3 DNA reads TGTGCCAGCACCGAGGGGGGGAACACTGAAGCTTTCTTT. Amino acid sequence: CASTEGGNTEAFF.

This clonotype showed up many times. CDR3 residues: CASSLGVAADNEQFF. The DNA for the CDR3 is TGCGCCAGCAGCTTGGGGGTAGCGGCTGACAATGAGCAGTTCTTC. The rearrangement links TRBV5-1 to TRBJ2-1, with a tentative D call TRBD2 (6 bases). Trimming removed 0 bases from V and 5 bases from J, with 12 bases in between. The CDR3 extends over 15 amino acids. Germline loops: CDR1 SGHRS, CDR2 YFSETQ.

This clonotype came up many times. The V gene is TRBV3-1, the J gene TRBJ1-1; D not resolved. Trimming left V 4 bases short and J 5 bases short, with 11 bases between. The CDR3 totals 13 residues. Germline V gene sequence: CDR1 LGHDT, CDR2 YNNKEL (reference sequence). This CDR3 reads CASSPSGRTEAFF. The CDR3 DNA follows: TGTGCCAGCAGCCCGAGCGGCAGGACTGAAGCTTTCTTT.